These 4 T cell receptor beta chains share one sample of origin, sequenced in a study of CD8 T cells in Susac syndrome. Reverse transcription of about 0.45 to 1 ug RNA was performed with random hexamers. TCRdb re-called the immunoSEQ multiplex PCR reads through MiXCR, storing one row per CDR3 protein. The data contain 300,000 or so distinct CDR3 sequences, about 91% of them singletons. Material: CD4+ T cells from PBMCs. Receptors were obtained from a human donor with multiple sclerosis.

The gene calls are TRBV20-1 and TRBJ2-5; D gene unclear. The germline gives CDR1 DFQATT, CDR2 SNEGSKA (reference sequence). The CDR3 spans 13 residues. V was shortened by 3 bases and J by 1 base, with 9 bases between the two germline ends. The CDR3 reads CSASRPGQETQYF. The CDR3 region has the DNA TGCAGTGCTAGTCGTCCAGGCCAAGAGACCCAGTACTTC.

V is TRBV7-9 and J is TRBJ1-1; D is uncertain. Germline V lookup: CDR1 SEHNR, CDR2 FQNEAQ (reference sequence). The V end lost 5 bases, the J end lost 10 bases, and 17 bases lay between the germline ends. CDR3 size: 13 residues. CDR3 protein: CASSRDELGRAFF. The CDR3 DNA reads as TGTGCCAGCAGCAGAGACGAACTTGGTCGAGCTTTCTTT.

This clonotype was seen more than once but under ten times. V and J are TRBV3-1 and TRBJ1-1, with 7 nucleotides matching TRBD1. V lost 6 bases, J lost 11 bases, and 6 bases stayed unmatched. This CDR3 is built from 11 residues. CDR1 and CDR2 (germline): LGHDT, YNNKEL (reference sequence). The DNA of the CDR3 is TGTGCCAGCAGTCGTGACAGGGAGGCTTTCTTT. Encoded protein: CASSRDREAFF.

J is TRBJ2-7 and V is TRBV7-8, with 8 nucleotides matching TRBD2. V shed 1 base, J shed 8 bases, and the junction held 10 bases outside the gene matches. The V gene's germline CDR1 is SGHVS and CDR2 FQNEAQ. This CDR3 comprises 15 residues. This chain's CDR3 is CASSLGLREVGQQYF. The DNA of the CDR3 is TGTGCCAGCAGCTTAGGTTTGCGGGAGGTTGGTCAGCAGTACTTC. Using reference TRBV7-8 and TRBJ2-7 for the parts outside the CDR3, the full variable domain is GAGVSQSPRYKVAKRGQDVALRCDPISGHVSLFWYQQALGQGPEFLTYFQNEAQLDKSGLPSDRFFAERPEGSVSTLKIQRTQQEDSAVYLCASSLGLREVGQQYFGPGTRLTVT.